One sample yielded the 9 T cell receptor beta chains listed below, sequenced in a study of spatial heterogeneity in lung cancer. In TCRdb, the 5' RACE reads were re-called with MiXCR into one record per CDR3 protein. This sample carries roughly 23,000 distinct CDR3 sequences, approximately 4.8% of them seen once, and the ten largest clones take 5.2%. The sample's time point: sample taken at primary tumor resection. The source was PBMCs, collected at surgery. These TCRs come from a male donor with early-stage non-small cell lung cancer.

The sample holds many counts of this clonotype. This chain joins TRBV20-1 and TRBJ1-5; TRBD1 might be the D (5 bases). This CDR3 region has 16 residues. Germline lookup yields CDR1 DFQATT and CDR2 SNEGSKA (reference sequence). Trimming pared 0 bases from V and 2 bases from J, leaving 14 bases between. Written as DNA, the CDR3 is TGCAGTGCTAGAGATCTGGCAGGAGGGGGCAATCAGCCCCAGCATTTT. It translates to CSARDLAGGGNQPQHF.

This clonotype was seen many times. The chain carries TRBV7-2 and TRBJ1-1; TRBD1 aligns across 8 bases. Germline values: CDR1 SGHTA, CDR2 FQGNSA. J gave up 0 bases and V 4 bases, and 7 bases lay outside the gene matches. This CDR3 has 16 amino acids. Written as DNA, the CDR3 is TGTGCCAGCAGCTCCAGGGGGCGGGGGATGAACACTGAAGCTTTCTTT. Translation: CASSSRGRGMNTEAFF.

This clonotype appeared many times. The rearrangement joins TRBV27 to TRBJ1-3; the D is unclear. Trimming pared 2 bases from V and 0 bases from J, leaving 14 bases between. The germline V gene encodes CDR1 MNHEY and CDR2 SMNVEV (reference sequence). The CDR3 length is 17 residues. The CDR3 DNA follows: TGTGCCAGCAGTTTACCCGGACCTGAAGCCTCTGGAAACACCATATATTTT. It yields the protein CASSLPGPEASGNTIYF.

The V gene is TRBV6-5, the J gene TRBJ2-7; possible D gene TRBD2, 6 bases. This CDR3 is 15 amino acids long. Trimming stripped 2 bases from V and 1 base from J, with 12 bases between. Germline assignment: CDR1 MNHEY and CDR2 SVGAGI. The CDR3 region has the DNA TGTGCCAGCAGTTACGGCGGGACTCAGTCCTACGAGCAGTACTTC. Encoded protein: CASSYGGTQSYEQYF.

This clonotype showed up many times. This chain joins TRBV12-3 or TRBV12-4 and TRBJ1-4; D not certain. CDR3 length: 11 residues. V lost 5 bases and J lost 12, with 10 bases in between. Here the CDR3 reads CASSPANELFF. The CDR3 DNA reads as TGTGCCAGCAGTCCCGCCAATGAACTGTTTTTT.

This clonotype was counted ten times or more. CDR3 amino acids: CASTSDRNYGYTF. In DNA, the CDR3 is TGTGCCAGCACCTCTGACAGGAACTATGGCTACACCTTC. V gene TRBV28 combines with J gene TRBJ1-2; D might be TRBD1 (6 bases). Germline CDR1 MDHEN, CDR2 SYDVKM. The germline V and J ends were trimmed by 7 bases and 2 bases, with 11 bases remaining between them. The CDR3 totals 13 residues.

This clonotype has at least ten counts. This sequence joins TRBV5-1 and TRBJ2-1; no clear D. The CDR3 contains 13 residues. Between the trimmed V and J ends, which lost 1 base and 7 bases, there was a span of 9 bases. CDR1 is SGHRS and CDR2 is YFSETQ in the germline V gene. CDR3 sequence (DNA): TGCGCCAGCAGCTTGTTGGGGATGAATGAGCAGTTCTTC. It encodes CASSLLGMNEQFF.

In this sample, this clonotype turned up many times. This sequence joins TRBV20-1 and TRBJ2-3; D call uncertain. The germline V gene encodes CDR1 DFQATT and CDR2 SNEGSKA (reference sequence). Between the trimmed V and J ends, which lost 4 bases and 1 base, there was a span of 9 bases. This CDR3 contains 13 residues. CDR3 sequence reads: CSATVVRTDTQYF. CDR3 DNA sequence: TGCAGTGCTACCGTGGTGCGCACAGATACGCAGTATTTT.

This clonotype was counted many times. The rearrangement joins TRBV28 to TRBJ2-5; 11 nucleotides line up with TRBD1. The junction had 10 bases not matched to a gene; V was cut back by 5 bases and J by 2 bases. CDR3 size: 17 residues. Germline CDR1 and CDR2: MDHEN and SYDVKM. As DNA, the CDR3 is TGTGCCAGCAGTCCCGAAATGGGGGACAGGGGGCAAGAGACCCAGTACTTC. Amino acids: CASSPEMGDRGQETQYF.